This T cell receptor beta chain was captured in a study of long-term antiretroviral therapy in people with HIV. CDR3 length: 14 residues. Germline assignment: CDR1 LGHNA and CDR2 YSLEER. Trimming took 1 base from V and 3 from J, leaving 9 bases between them. The study, taken as a whole, reports: ART preceded a rise in diversity that nonetheless stayed lower than in transplant donor controls. Across all time points, the repertoire was dominated by clones that expanded before ART.

This clone was picked up one time. What it binds is unknown. The assay used was immunoSEQ (version v3.0), run at survey level. In sequencing, about 40,000-50,000 T-cell genomes per sample were targeted. Using immunoSEQ multiplex PCR, the repertoire was profiled, and TCRdb retains in-frame clones only, with some absent. This table has around 34,000 clones, roughly 80% appearing once. The chain uses TRBV4-3 and TRBJ2-5, with D perhaps matching TRBD1 (6 bases). The source was unsorted PBMCs, collected 1.5 years after starting antiretroviral therapy. The source of this sequence is a man younger than 35 with HIV. CDR3 sequence (DNA): TGCGCCAGCAGCCAAGGTCCAGGGGAAGAGACCCAGTACTTC. As protein: CASSQGPGEETQYF.